These 23 T cell receptor beta chains share one sample of origin, sequenced in a study of OX40 agonist ivuxolimab in advanced cancers. TCRdb keeps only in-frame clones here, not all; method: immunoSEQ multiplex PCR. Of approximately 82,000 clones in the sample, 94% were seen once. This material consisted of CD4+ or CD8+ T cells sorted from blood, taken in a trial of the OX40 agonist ivuxolimab. The receptors come from an adult with an advanced solid tumor such as melanoma, head and neck, liver or kidney cancer.

The J gene is TRBJ2-5, the V gene TRBV27; 7 bases line up with TRBD1. The end of the DNA is better explained by TRBJ2-7, so the J call may be wrong. Germline assignment: CDR1 MNHEY and CDR2 SMNVEV (reference sequence). This CDR3 region has 16 residues. The CDR3 bases are TGTGCCAGCAGTTTACACAGGGGTGATTTCTCCTACGAGCAGTACTTC. This translates into CASSLHRGDFSYEQYF.

The V and J genes are TRBV29-1 and TRBJ2-1, with 8 bases matching TRBD2. The junction had 8 bases not matched to a gene; V was cut back by 5 bases and J by 5 bases. The CDR3 spans 14 residues. Germline V CDR1 and CDR2: SQVTM, ANQGSEA. For the CDR3, the DNA is TGCAGCGTTTGCCCGGGAGGGCCCCACAATGAGCAGTTCTTC. Protein product: CSVCPGGPHNEQFF.

The V gene is TRBV27, the J gene TRBJ1-5; D not resolved. Germline V gene data show CDR1 as MNHEY and CDR2 as SMNVEV (reference sequence). V lost 0 bases and J 0 bases, leaving 18 bases between the germline ends. The length of the CDR3 is 19 residues. For the CDR3, the DNA is TGTGCCAGCAGTTTATCCCTTCCGGGAGGTATCTATAGCAATCAGCCCCAGCATTTT. Translating gives CASSLSLPGGIYSNQPQHF.

This clone was recorded only once. The genes are TRBV6-4 and TRBJ2-1; D gene uncertain. CDR1 is MRHNA and CDR2 is SNTAGT in the germline V gene. This CDR3 spans 13 amino acids. The V gene lost 1 base and the J gene lost 4 bases, with 5 bases spanning the gap. In DNA, the CDR3 is TGTGCCAGCAGTGACTATTTGTACAATGAGCAGTTCTTC. Translated: CASSDYLYNEQFF.

V gene TRBV7-9 combines with J gene TRBJ1-6; possible D gene TRBD1, 6 bases. There are 17 residues in the CDR3. Germline V gene sequence: CDR1 SEHNR, CDR2 FQNEAQ (reference sequence). Trimming stripped 3 bases from V and 3 bases from J, with 15 bases between. CDR3 in DNA: TGTGCCAGCAGCTTCCCCTCACAGGGAAGCTATAATTCACCCCTCCACTTT. Its translation: CASSFPSQGSYNSPLHF.

V is TRBV5-5 and J is TRBJ1-1; 8 bases map to TRBD1. Germline V gene lookup returns CDR1 SGHKS and CDR2 YYEKEE (reference sequence). The CDR3 is made up of 14 amino acids. Losses at the gene ends were 2 bases for V and 5 bases for J; bases not matched to a gene: 5. CDR3 region: CASSFGQGGTEAFF. The CDR3 nucleotides read TGTGCCAGCAGCTTTGGACAGGGAGGAACTGAAGCTTTCTTT.

The CDR3 bases are TGTGCCATCAGTGAGCCTACAGGATTACAAGAGACCCAGTACTTC. Its translation: CAISEPTGLQETQYF. The chain is built from TRBV10-3 and TRBJ2-5; possibly TRBD1 for D (5 bases). The CDR3 runs 15 residues. V dropped 2 bases and J dropped 2 bases, with 12 bases sitting between them. CDR1 ENHRY and CDR2 SYGVKD come from the germline V gene.

This chain uses TRBV9 with TRBJ2-7; either TRBD1 or TRBD2 may supply D (5 bases each). V lost 3 bases and J 4 bases, leaving 17 bases between the germline ends. This CDR3 spans 15 amino acids. Looked up from germline, CDR1 is SGDLS and CDR2 is YYNGEE. The CDR3 DNA reads as TGTGCCAGCAGCGCCGCCGGGACGCCCCGTTACGAGCAGTACTTC. It is translated as CASSAAGTPRYEQYF.

J is TRBJ1-2 and V is TRBV7-2, with TRBD1 as a possible D gene (5 bases). The CDR3 totals 15 residues. Germline CDR1 is SGHTA and CDR2 is FQGNSA. Trimming removed 7 bases at V and 1 base at J, with 16 bases between. CDR3 DNA sequence: TGTGCCAGCACCCCCCGGGGGACGCTTAACTATGGCTACACCTTC. It yields the protein CASTPRGTLNYGYTF.

This chain joins TRBV5-8 and TRBJ2-1; 10 bases agree with TRBD1. Germline-derived CDR1 and CDR2 are SGHTS and YDEGEE. This CDR3 has 15 amino acids. The V and J ends lost 3 bases and 5 bases, in that order; junction bases with no gene match: 5. This chain's CDR3 is CASSWGQGLNNEQFF. CDR3 nucleotides: TGTGCCAGCAGCTGGGGACAGGGGTTGAACAATGAGCAGTTCTTC.

V is TRBV9 and J is TRBJ2-7; the D call may be TRBD1 or TRBD2 (6 bases each). The CDR3 is 17 residues long. The V gene lost 3 bases and the J gene lost 2 bases, with 21 bases spanning the gap. Germline lookup yields CDR1 SGDLS and CDR2 YYNGEE. The CDR3 region is CASSAGASLGETYEQYF. DNA of the CDR3: TGTGCCAGCAGCGCGGGGGCATCACTTGGGGAGACCTACGAGCAGTACTTC.

This chain uses TRBV6-5 with TRBJ1-2; D is ambiguous. Trimming removed 2 bases at V and 4 bases at J, with 11 bases between. CDR3 length equals 14 residues. Germline-derived CDR1 and CDR2 are MNHEY and SVGAGI. CDR3 DNA sequence: TGTGCCAGCAGTTACGATCACGGCCGCTATGGCTACACCTTC. Residues: CASSYDHGRYGYTF.

This chain links TRBV29-1 with TRBJ2-2, with 9 bases lining up with TRBD2. Germline V gives CDR1 SQVTM, CDR2 ANQGSEA. Trimming removed 0 bases from V and 7 bases from J; junction bases left unmatched: 12. This CDR3 is built from 17 residues. CDR3 sequence reads: CSVEDPDGGGAFGELFF. The CDR3 nucleotides are TGCAGCGTTGAAGATCCTGATGGCGGGGGGGCCTTCGGGGAGCTGTTTTTT.

As regards this clone: Within the sample, other DNA sequences also encode this same CDR3. The chain is built from TRBV11-2 and TRBJ2-7; the D is unclear. Trimming took 5 bases from V and 0 from J, leaving 2 bases between them. CDR1 and CDR2 from the germline V gene are SGHAT and FQNNGV. The CDR3 has 11 amino acids. The CDR3 nucleotides read TGTGCCAGCAGCCCCTCCTACGAGCAGTACTTC. Translation: CASSPSYEQYF.

The V call is TRBV7-3, the J call TRBJ1-1; 10 bases align to TRBD1. CDR3 length: 14 amino acids. The V gene end was trimmed by 4 bases and the J gene end by 4 bases; junction bases not matched to a gene: 3. Germline CDR1 is SGHTA and CDR2 is FQGTGA. The CDR3 sequence: CASSSRTGGTEAFF. CDR3 DNA sequence: TGTGCCAGCAGCTCGCGGACAGGGGGCACTGAAGCTTTCTTT.

The CDR3 nucleotides are TGTGCCAGCACGCACAGTTGGGTCGGTACGCAGTATTTT. This translates into CASTHSWVGTQYF. J is TRBJ2-3 and V is TRBV25-1; unclear D gene. The CDR3 spans 13 residues. Trimming cost V 7 bases and J 8 bases, with 16 bases left between them. Germline assignment: CDR1 MGHDK and CDR2 SYGVNS.

The chain couples TRBV7-8 to TRBJ2-3; 7 bases align to TRBD2. The CDR3 is made up of 18 amino acids. Germline CDR1 is SGHVS and CDR2 is FQNEAQ. V shed 4 bases and J 5 bases; nucleotides not matched to a gene: 18. CDR3 protein: CASSYHPREEGRIDTQYF. In DNA, the CDR3 is TGTGCCAGCAGCTATCACCCCCGGGAGGAAGGAAGGATAGATACGCAGTATTTT.

The CDR3 loop reads CASSSGQGGLQETQYF. In DNA form, the CDR3 reads TGTGCCAGCAGCTCCGGGCAGGGGGGGTTACAAGAGACCCAGTACTTC. The rearrangement joins TRBV13 to TRBJ2-5; D possibly uses TRBD1 or TRBD2 (7 bases each). This CDR3 is built from 16 residues. Germline values: CDR1 PRHDT, CDR2 FYEKMQ (reference sequence). The germline V and J ends were trimmed by 4 bases and 2 bases, with 17 bases remaining between them.

The V call is TRBV11-2, the J call TRBJ2-5, with 11 bases fitting TRBD2. Per germline, CDR1 SGHAT and CDR2 FQNNGV. CDR3 size: 15 residues. The ends lost 4 bases at V and 4 bases at J; junction bases unmatched: 5. This chain's CDR3 is CASSSSLAGGETQYF. The DNA of the CDR3 is TGTGCCAGCAGCTCGTCCCTAGCGGGAGGAGAGACCCAGTACTTC.

The chain recombines TRBV5-8 with TRBJ1-6; 9 positions agree with TRBD1. Germline CDR1 SGHTS, CDR2 YDEGEE. V was clipped by 2 bases and J by 1 base; unmatched bases: 10. The CDR3 spans 19 residues. CDR3 loop: CASSFTRDRVTSYNSPLHF. CDR3 nucleotides: TGTGCCAGCAGCTTTACCCGGGACAGGGTGACTTCCTATAATTCACCCCTCCACTTT.

This rearrangement joins TRBV2 to TRBJ2-1; D is unresolved. Between the trimmed V and J ends, which lost 3 bases and 8 bases, there was a span of 8 bases. Germline loops: CDR1 SNHLY, CDR2 FYNNEI. The CDR3 length is 12 residues. The DNA for the CDR3 is TGTGCCAGCAGTGAGGCAGGCGATGAGCAGTTCTTC. Translated, it gives CASSEAGDEQFF.

The V gene is TRBV19, the J gene TRBJ2-1; TRBD1 matches 10 bases. This CDR3 has 16 residues. V lost 6 bases and J lost 0; bases outside the gene matches: 5. The germline CDR1 and CDR2 sequences are LNHDA and SQIVND (reference sequence). The CDR3 protein is CASRGQGMNSYNEQFF. Written as DNA, the CDR3 is TGTGCCAGTAGGGGACAGGGGATGAACTCCTACAATGAGCAGTTCTTC.

The chain couples TRBV11-2 to TRBJ2-7; TRBD1 matches at 7 bases. The CDR3 runs 13 residues. Germline assignment: CDR1 SGHAT and CDR2 FQNNGV. V gave up 5 bases and J gave up 2 bases; unmatched junction bases: 3. The CDR3 protein is CASSQTGTYEQYF. The CDR3 nucleotides read TGTGCCAGCAGCCAGACAGGGACCTACGAGCAGTACTTC.